The entry below describes one TCR beta chain. This entry is derived from a study of blood T cell repertoires in COVID-19. The wider study: PBMCs, B-cell-depleted T cells, or T cells provided the cDNA or gDNA that made up the material.

The CDR3 contains 15 residues. Trimming cost V 8 bases and J 0 bases; bases outside gene matches: 7. Germline CDR1 LNHDA, CDR2 SQIVND (reference sequence). In the original analysis: Amplification with reference gene primers provided the estimates of nucleated cell counts. The table came from immunoSEQ multiplex PCR; TCRdb's copy has only in-frame clones and leaves some out. The V and J calls and clone size come from that table; D and trimming were worked out from the DNA. The data hold 50,000 to 55,000 clones, with around 86% observed a single time. The chain combines TRBV19 with TRBJ2-4, with TRBD1 matching 7 bases. The sequenced sample was peripheral blood. This TCR was recovered from a man aged 50 to 59 with active COVID-19. The chain's CDR3 is CASGQALIAKNIQYF. The CDR3 nucleotides read TGTGCCAGTGGACAGGCTTTAATAGCCAAAAACATTCAGTACTTC. Drawing the rest from reference TRBV19 and TRBJ2-4, the complete variable domain is DGGITQSPKYLFRKEGQNVTLSCEQNLNHDAMYWYRQDPGQGLRLIYYSQIVNDFQKGDIAEGYSVSREKKESFPLTVTSAQKNPTAFYLCASGQALIAKNIQYFGAGTRLSVL.